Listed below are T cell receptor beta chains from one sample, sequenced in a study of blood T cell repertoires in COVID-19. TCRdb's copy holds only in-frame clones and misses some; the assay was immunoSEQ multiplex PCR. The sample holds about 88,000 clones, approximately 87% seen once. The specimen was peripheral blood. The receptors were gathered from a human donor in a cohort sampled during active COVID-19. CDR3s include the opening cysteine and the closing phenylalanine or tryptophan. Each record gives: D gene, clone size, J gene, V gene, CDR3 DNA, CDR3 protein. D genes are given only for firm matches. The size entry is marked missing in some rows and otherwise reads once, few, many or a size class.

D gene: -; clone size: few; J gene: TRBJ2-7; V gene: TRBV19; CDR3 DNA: TGTGCCAGCAGGGCGGGATCGACGGGAGAGCAGTACTTC; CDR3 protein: CASRAGSTGEQYF
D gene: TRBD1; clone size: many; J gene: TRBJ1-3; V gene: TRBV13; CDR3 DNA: TGTGCCAGCACAAAAGAGGACAGGGGGCTTGGAAACACCATATATTTT; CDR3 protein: CASTKEDRGLGNTIYF
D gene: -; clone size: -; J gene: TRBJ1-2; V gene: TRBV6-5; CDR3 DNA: TGTGCCAGCAGCCGTACTAGAGCTAACTATGGCTACACCTTC; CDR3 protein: CASSRTRANYGYTF
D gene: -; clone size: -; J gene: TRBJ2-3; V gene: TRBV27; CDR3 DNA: TGTGCCAGCAGTTCTCCACCCGTTAGTTCAGATACGCAGTATTTT; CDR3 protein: CASSSPPVSSDTQYF
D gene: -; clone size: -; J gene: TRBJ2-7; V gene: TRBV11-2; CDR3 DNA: TGTGCCAGCAGCACGGACAGAGAGTACGAGCAGTACTTC; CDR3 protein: CASSTDREYEQYF
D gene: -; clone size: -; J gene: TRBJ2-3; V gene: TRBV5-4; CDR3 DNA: TGTGCCAGCAGCTCCAGGGGAGACGCTAGCACAGATACGCAGTATTTT; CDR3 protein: CASSSRGDASTDTQYF
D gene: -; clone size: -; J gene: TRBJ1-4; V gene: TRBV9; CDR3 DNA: TGTGCCACCGACGACGGAACGGGTCGAAAACTGTTTTTT; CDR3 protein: CATDDGTGRKLFF
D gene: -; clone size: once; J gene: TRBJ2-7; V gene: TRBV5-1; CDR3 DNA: TGCGCCAGCAGCTTGGTTGGAGGGGGCCGCAACGAGCAGTACTTC; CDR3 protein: CASSLVGGGRNEQYF
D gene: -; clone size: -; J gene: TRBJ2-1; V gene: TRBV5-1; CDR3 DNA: TGCGCCAGCAGCTTAAAACTAGGGCCCTTCAATGAGCAGTTCTTC; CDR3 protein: CASSLKLGPFNEQFF
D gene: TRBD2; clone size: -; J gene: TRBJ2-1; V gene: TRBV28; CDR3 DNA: TGTGCCAGCCTGGAGGTAGCGGGGGGGATTTACAATGAGCAGTTCTTC; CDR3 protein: CASLEVAGGIYNEQFF
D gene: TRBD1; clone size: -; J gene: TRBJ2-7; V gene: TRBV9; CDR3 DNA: TGTGCCAGCAGAGAGGGACAGGGGAACTACGAGCAGTACTTC; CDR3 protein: CASREGQGNYEQYF
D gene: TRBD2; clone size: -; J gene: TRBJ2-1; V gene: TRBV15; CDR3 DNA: TGTGCCACCAGCAGAGATCGCAGCGGGGGCCCTCACAATGAGCAGTTCTTC; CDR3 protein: CATSRDRSGGPHNEQFF
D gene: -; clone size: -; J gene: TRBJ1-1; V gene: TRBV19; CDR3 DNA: TGTGCCAGTAGTACAACCCCCGGAAAGGGGGACACTGAAGCTTTCTTT; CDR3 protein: CASSTTPGKGDTEAFF
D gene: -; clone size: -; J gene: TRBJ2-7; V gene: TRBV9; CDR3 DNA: TGTGCCAGCAGCGTAGGTACCACAGGGTCACTCAAAGGCGAGCAGTACTTC; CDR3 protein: CASSVGTTGSLKGEQYF
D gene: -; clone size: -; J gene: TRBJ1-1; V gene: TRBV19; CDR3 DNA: TGTGCCAGTAGCTCCTCTATAGGAGCCCGGAGAGCTTTCTTT; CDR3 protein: CASSSSIGARRAFF
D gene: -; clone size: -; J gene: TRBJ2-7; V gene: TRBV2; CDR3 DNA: TGTGCCAGCAGAGGGGCAGCCTACGAGCAGTACTTC; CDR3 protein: CASRGAAYEQYF
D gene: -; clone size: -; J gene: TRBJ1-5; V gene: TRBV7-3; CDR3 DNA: TGTGCCAGCAGCTTATCATCCGGGGAGCCCCAGCATTTT; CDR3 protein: CASSLSSGEPQHF
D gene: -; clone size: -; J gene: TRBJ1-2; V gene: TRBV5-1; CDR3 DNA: TGCGCCAGCAGCTTGGATCTGGCGGAGAATGGCTACACCTTC; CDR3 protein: CASSLDLAENGYTF
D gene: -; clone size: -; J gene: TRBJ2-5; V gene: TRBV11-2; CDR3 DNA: TGTGCCAGCAGCTTACTAGAGACCCAGTACTTC; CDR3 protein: CASSLLETQYF
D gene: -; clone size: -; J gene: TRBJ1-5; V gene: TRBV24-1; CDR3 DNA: TGTGCCACCAGTGACCCAGGCTTTAATCAGCCCCAGCATTTT; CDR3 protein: CATSDPGFNQPQHF
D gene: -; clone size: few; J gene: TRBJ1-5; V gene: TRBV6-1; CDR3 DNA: TGTGCCAGCAGTGAAGCGAGTGTGAGGCAGCCCCAGCATTTT; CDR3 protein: CASSEASVRQPQHF
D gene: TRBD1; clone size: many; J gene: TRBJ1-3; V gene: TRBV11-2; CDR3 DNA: TGTGCCAGCAGCTCCCAGGGGGCGGGAAACACCATATATTTT; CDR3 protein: CASSSQGAGNTIYF
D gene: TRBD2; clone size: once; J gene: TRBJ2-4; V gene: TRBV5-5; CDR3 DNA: TGTGCCAGCAGTCTAGGTAGAGGACTAGCGGGATCGGACAAAAACATTCAGTACTTC; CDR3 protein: CASSLGRGLAGSDKNIQYF
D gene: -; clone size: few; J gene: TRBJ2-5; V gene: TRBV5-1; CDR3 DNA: TGCGCCAGCAGCTTTCCAGGGGTTCAAGAGACCCAGTACTTC; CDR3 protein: CASSFPGVQETQYF
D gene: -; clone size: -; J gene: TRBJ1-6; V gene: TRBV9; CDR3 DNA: TGTGCCAGCACACCCAGGACCGGGGATAATTCACCCCTCCACTTT; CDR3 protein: CASTPRTGDNSPLHF
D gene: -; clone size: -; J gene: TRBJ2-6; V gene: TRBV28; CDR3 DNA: TGTGCCAGCAGAACCGGGACTGGGAGCTCTGGGGCCAACGTCCTGACTTTC; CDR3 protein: CASRTGTGSSGANVLTF
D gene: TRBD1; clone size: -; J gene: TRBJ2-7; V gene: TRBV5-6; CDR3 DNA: TGTGCCAGCAGCACGACAGGGGCGCAAAGCTCCTACGAGCAGTACTTC; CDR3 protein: CASSTTGAQSSYEQYF
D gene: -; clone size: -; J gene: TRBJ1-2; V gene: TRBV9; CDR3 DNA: TGTGCCAGCAGCGTAGCCCCGGGTTCCGCGGGCTATGGCTACACCTTC; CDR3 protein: CASSVAPGSAGYGYTF
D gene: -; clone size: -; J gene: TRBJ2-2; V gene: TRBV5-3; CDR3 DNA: TGTGCCAGAAGCTTGGGAAGGACTCCGAACACCGGGGAGCTGTTTTTT; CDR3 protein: CARSLGRTPNTGELFF
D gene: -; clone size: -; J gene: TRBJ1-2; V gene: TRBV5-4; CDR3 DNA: TGTGCCAGCAGCCCTGGCTCGGCGGCGGCGAGGTATGGCTACACCTTC; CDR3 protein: CASSPGSAAARYGYTF
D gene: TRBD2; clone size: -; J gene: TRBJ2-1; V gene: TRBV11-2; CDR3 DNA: TGTGCCAGCAGCTTAGGGACTAGCGGGACTTACAATGAGCAGTTCTTC; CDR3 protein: CASSLGTSGTYNEQFF
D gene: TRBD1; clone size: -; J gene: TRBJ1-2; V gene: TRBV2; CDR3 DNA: TGTGCCAGCAGTGAGCGGACAGGGGGATCTTATGGCTACACCTTC; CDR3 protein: CASSERTGGSYGYTF
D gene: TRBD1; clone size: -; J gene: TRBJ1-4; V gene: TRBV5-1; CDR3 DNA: TGCGCCAGCAGCACCGGACAGGGGTTATCTAATGAAAAACTGTTTTTT; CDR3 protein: CASSTGQGLSNEKLFF
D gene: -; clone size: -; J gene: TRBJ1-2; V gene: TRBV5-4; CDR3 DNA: TGTGCCAGCAGCCACCCCGACAGATCTAACTATGGCTACACCTTC; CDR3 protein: CASSHPDRSNYGYTF
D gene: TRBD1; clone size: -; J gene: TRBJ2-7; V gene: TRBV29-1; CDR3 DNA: TGCAGCGTCGGGACAGACTACGAGCAGTACTTC; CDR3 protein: CSVGTDYEQYF
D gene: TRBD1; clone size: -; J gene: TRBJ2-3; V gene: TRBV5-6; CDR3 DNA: TGTGCCAGCAGCTTTATTACAGGGGGCACAGATACGCAGTATTTT; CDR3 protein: CASSFITGGTDTQYF
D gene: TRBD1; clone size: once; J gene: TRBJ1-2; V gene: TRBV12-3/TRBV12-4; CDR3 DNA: TGTGCCAGCAGGTGGGGGACAGAAGATGGCTACACCTTC; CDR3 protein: CASRWGTEDGYTF
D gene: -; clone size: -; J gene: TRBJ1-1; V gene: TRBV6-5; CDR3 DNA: TGTGCCAGCAGTTACTCAGACAGGAGGACTGAAGCTTTCTTT; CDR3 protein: CASSYSDRRTEAFF
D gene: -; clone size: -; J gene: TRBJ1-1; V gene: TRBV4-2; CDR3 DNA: TGTGCCAGCAGCCAAGATAGGGACTATACCCGCGGGAACACTGAAGCTTTCTTT; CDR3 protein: CASSQDRDYTRGNTEAFF